A selection of T cell receptor beta chains follows, all from one sample in a study of blood T cell repertoires in COVID-19. The assay was immunoSEQ multiplex PCR, and TCRdb's table has in-frame clones only and misses some. The sample holds roughly 50,000 clones; around 86% are singletons and the top ten take just under 3%. The sequenced sample consisted of peripheral blood. These receptors were taken from an elderly woman with acute or convalescent COVID-19. CDR3s include the opening cysteine and the closing phenylalanine or tryptophan. D genes are given only for firm matches. A row's size may be missing; if present it is once, few, many or a size class.

v_gene	d_gene	abundance	j_gene	CDR3nt	CDR3aa
TRBV6-1	.	.	TRBJ1-1	TGTGCCAGCAGTGCTTTTAACTGGGGCGAAGGAATAATGAACACTGAAGCTTTCTTT	CASSAFNWGEGIMNTEAFF
TRBV5-5	TRBD1	.	TRBJ2-2	TGTGCCAGCAGTTCTTCAGGGGGCCTATCCGGGGAGCTGTTTTTT	CASSSSGGLSGELFF
TRBV3-1/TRBV3-2	.	.	TRBJ1-3	TGTGCCAGCGGAAAAAGCAGGCAGGCTGGAAACACCATATATTTT	CASGKSRQAGNTIYF
TRBV30	TRBD1	.	TRBJ1-4	TGTGCCTGGAGTCCGACAGGGCCTAATGAAAAACTGTTTTTT	CAWSPTGPNEKLFF
TRBV11-2	.	few	TRBJ2-7	TGTGCCAGCACCTCACAGTTGAGTTACTACGAGCAGTACTTC	CASTSQLSYYEQYF
TRBV2	.	.	TRBJ2-7	TGTGCCAGCAGAGTACAGGTCTACGAGCAGTACTTC	CASRVQVYEQYF
TRBV7-9	TRBD1	.	TRBJ2-7	TGTGCCAGCAGCTTAGTCCTCATGAGACAGGGCTACGAGCAGTACTTC	CASSLVLMRQGYEQYF
TRBV30	TRBD1	.	TRBJ2-3	TGTGCCTGGAGTGTAGGGACAGGCCTCACAGATACGCAGTATTTT	CAWSVGTGLTDTQYF
TRBV29-1	.	.	TRBJ1-5	TGCAGCGTTCAGGGGCTCAATCAGCCCCAGCATTTT	CSVQGLNQPQHF
TRBV7-2	.	.	TRBJ1-2	TGTGCCAGCAGCTTATCGGGTGGGGGGTATGGCTACACCTTC	CASSLSGGGYGYTF
TRBV15	.	.	TRBJ2-5	TGTGCCACCAGCACTAGGGGCCGGGAGTGGGAGACCCAGTACTTC	CATSTRGREWETQYF